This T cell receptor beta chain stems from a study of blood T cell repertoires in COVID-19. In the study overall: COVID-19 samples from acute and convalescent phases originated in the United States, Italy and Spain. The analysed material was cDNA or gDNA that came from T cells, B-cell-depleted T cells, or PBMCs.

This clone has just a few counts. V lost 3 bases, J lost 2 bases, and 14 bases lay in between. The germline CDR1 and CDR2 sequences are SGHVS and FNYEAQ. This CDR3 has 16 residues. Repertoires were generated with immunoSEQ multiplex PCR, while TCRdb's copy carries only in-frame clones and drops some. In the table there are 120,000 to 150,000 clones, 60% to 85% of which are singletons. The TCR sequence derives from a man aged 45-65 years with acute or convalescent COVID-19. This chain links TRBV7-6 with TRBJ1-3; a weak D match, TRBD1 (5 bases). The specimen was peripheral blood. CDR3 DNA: TGTGCCAGCAGCTTTTCCGGGGCGGGGGCTGGAAACACCATATATTTT. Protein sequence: CASSFSGAGAGNTIYF.